This T cell receptor (beta chain) came from a study of CD8+ T cells in alopecia areata. Study as a whole: Treated patients received oral tofacitinib, 5 to 10 mg twice daily.

Treatment: oral pan-JAK inhibitor, 5-10 mg twice daily. V shed 4 bases, J shed 5 bases, and the junction held 12 bases outside the gene matches. CDR1 is SGHRS and CDR2 is YFSETQ in the germline V gene. The CDR3 length is 17 residues. Study outcomes and limitations: An increase in clonality over normal scalp was evident in lesional scalp, especially alopecia totalis/universalis.

This clone has a handful of counts. Its target is not known. Sequencing templates came from extracted RNA that was reverse transcribed into cDNA. Repertoires were generated with immunoSEQ multiplex PCR, while TCRdb's copy carries only in-frame clones and drops some. Of about 140,000 clones listed, less than 70% are singletons. The V gene is TRBV5-1, the J gene TRBJ1-1, with 12 bases identical to TRBD1. The source of this sequence is a human donor with alopecia areata. The specimen comprised CD8+ T cells sorted from blood, sampled at week 4, from a patient treated with tofacitinib. The CDR3 sequence is CASSQRDRGRVWTEAFF. The CDR3, as DNA: TGCGCCAGCAGCCAACGGGACAGGGGGCGCGTTTGGACTGAAGCTTTCTTT.